This note documents a single T cell receptor (beta chain) sequence. What it recognizes is unknown. PCR primers comprised 60 Vbeta and 13 Jbeta primers. Only in-frame clones appear in the TCRdb table, and some are missing; sequencing was by immunoSEQ multiplex PCR. The data hold fewer than 100,000 clones, with around 77% observed a single time. This sample is drawn from a study of cytomegalovirus exposure and HLA in healthy donors. The CDR3 totals 15 residues. CDR1 and CDR2 (germline): MNHNS, SASEGT. The V and J ends lost 6 bases and 9 bases, in that order; junction bases with no gene match: 11. Notes on the study in general: As a later analysis showed, several of the most significant clusters appeared to be linked to common viral pathogens. A later analysis linked a missense variant in DCLRE1C to the trimming of TCR beta V and J genes.

The chain employs TRBV6-1 and TRBJ2-1; TRBD1 agrees at 10 bases. What was sequenced was PBMCs. This TCR derives from a man aged 40-50 years in good health and CMV-seronegative. The CDR3 DNA reads TGTGCCAGCAGCGACGGGACAGGGGTTCTGGGTGAGCAGTTCTTC. This sequence encodes CASSDGTGVLGEQFF.